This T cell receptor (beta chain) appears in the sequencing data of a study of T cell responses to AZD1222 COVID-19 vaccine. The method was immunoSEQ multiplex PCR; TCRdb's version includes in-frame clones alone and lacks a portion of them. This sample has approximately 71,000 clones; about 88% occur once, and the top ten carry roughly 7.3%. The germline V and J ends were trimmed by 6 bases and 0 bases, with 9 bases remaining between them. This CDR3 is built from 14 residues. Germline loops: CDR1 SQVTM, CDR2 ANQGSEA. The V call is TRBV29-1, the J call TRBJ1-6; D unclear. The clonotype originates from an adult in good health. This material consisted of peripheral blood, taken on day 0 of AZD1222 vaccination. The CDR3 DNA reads TGCAGCGTGCGGATGAGCTCCTATAATTCACCCCTCCACTTT. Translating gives CSVRMSSYNSPLHF.